These 23 T cell receptor beta chains originate from one sample sequenced in a study of human T cells and chemical hapten exposure. Specified time point: patch test 2, 6 weeks after DPC sensitization. Treatment specified: therapeutic diphenylcyclopropenone sensitization with weekly scalp DPC. In TCRdb, the RACE reads were re-called with MiXCR into one record per CDR3 protein. The table lists roughly 94,000 distinct CDR3 sequences, 9.3% of them singletons. Specimen: whole blood, collected in connection with sensitization to the hapten diphenylcyclopropenone (DPC). The receptors were gathered from a woman between 40 and 55 years old with alopecia areata. Some clones in this sample may be carry-over from other donors' samples.

Note on this clonotype: Being one base from a much bigger clone, this may be a read error. V usage is TRBV9 and J usage is TRBJ2-1; no reliable D call. This CDR3 region has 12 residues. Between the trimmed V and J ends, which lost 0 bases and 9 bases, there was a span of 7 bases. Per germline, CDR1 SGDLS and CDR2 YYNGEE. CDR3 amino acids: CASSVAFIEQFF. CDR3 DNA sequence: TGTGCCAGCAGCGTAGCCTTCATTGAGCAGTTCTTC.

CDR3 loop: CASSYRSGGEQYF. CDR3 nucleotides: TGTGCCAGCAGTTACAGATCCGGTGGCGAGCAGTACTTC. This chain joins TRBV6-2 or TRBV6-3 and TRBJ2-7, with no clear D. CDR1 and CDR2 from the germline V gene are MNHEY and SVGEGT. CDR3 length: 13 amino acids. Deletions cut 2 bases from V and 6 bases from J, with 11 bases between.

This chain joins TRBV9 and TRBJ2-2; a weak D match, TRBD1 (5 bases). CDR3 size: 15 residues. V dropped 1 base and J dropped 3 bases, with 10 bases sitting between them. Germline V gene sequence: CDR1 SGDLS, CDR2 YYNGEE. The CDR3 sequence: CASSVRGGYTGELFF. The CDR3 DNA follows: TGTGCCAGCAGCGTAAGGGGCGGATACACCGGGGAGCTGTTTTTT.

The chain employs TRBV7-9 and TRBJ2-2; 7 bases fit TRBD2. The CDR3 extends over 16 amino acids. V dropped 6 bases and J dropped 1; count of bases not matched to a gene: 8. Germline-derived CDR1 and CDR2 are SEHNR and FQNEAQ (reference sequence). In DNA, the CDR3 is TGTGCCAGCAGTGAGGCGGGAGTTTGGAACACCGGGGAGCTGTTTTTT. This gives the protein CASSEAGVWNTGELFF.

This clonotype was observed a handful of times. CDR3 DNA: TGTGCCAGCAGCTTAGGCCATCAGGTAACGAGCAATCAGCCCCAGCATTTT. This encodes CASSLGHQVTSNQPQHF. The rearrangement links TRBV7-2 to TRBJ1-5; D not certain. The germline gives CDR1 SGHTA, CDR2 FQGNSA. Trimming removed 1 base at V and 1 base at J, with 14 bases between. The CDR3 has 17 amino acids.

This clonotype was recorded at least ten times. The V call is TRBV28, the J call TRBJ2-3; possible D gene TRBD2, 6 bases. Trimming removed 7 bases at V and 0 bases at J, with 14 bases between. The CDR3 is made up of 15 amino acids. The V gene's germline CDR1 is MDHEN and CDR2 SYDVKM. The CDR3 DNA reads as TGTGCCAGCATACCTGCGGGAAGAAGCACAGATACGCAGTATTTT. Protein: CASIPAGRSTDTQYF.

This clonotype was recorded a few times. The chain joins TRBV19 to TRBJ1-5; 7 nucleotides line up with TRBD1. Germline V gene sequence: CDR1 LNHDA, CDR2 SQIVND (reference sequence). V was pared by 10 bases and J by 5 bases, with 14 bases of the junction left unmatched. There are 15 residues in the CDR3. DNA of the CDR3: TGTGCCAACCCCAAAGGGGGCGAATGGGATCAGCCCCAGCATTTT. Amino acids: CANPKGGEWDQPQHF.

This clonotype was detected ten times or more. V gene TRBV5-1 combines with J gene TRBJ2-1; 9 bases agree with TRBD2. Unmatched junction bases numbered 4, after V lost 2 bases and J lost 4 bases. Germline lookup yields CDR1 SGHRS and CDR2 YFSETQ. The CDR3 is made up of 15 amino acids. DNA of the CDR3: TGCGCCAGCAGCTTATCTAGCGGGACTTACAATGAGCAGTTCTTC. It codes for CASSLSSGTYNEQFF.

The sample holds many counts of this clonotype. The chain couples TRBV7-2 to TRBJ2-2, with D unresolved. Germline values: CDR1 SGHTA, CDR2 FQGNSA. V was pared by 1 base and J by 5 bases, with 5 bases between. This CDR3 region has 13 residues. In DNA form, the CDR3 reads TGTGCCAGCAGCTTAGTGTTAACCGGGGAGCTGTTTTTT. As protein: CASSLVLTGELFF.

The chain is built from TRBV30 and TRBJ2-3; D is perhaps TRBD2 (6 bases). Between the trimmed V and J ends, which lost 1 base and 4 bases, there was a span of 12 bases. The CDR3 is made up of 14 amino acids. Germline CDR1 is GTSNPN and CDR2 is SVGIG (reference sequence). CDR3 bases: TGTGCCTGGAGTGCGGGACTCCACCCAGATACGCAGTATTTT. It translates to CAWSAGLHPDTQYF.

On this clonotype: A much larger clone is a single base away; this may be a read error. This sequence joins TRBV18 and TRBJ1-1; D might be TRBD1 (5 bases). Germline V lookup: CDR1 KGHSH, CDR2 LQKENI. V lost 3 bases to trimming and J lost 1 base, with 12 bases between them. This CDR3 has 15 residues. The CDR3 sequence is CASSPDKGQNTEAFF. CDR3 sequence (DNA): TGTGCCAGCTCACCGGACAAGGGGCAGAACACTGAAGCTTTCTTT.

This clonotype has just a few counts. The chain is built from TRBV20-1 and TRBJ1-2; no clear D. Germline CDR1 reads DFQATT; CDR2 reads SNEGSKA (reference sequence). CDR3 size: 16 residues. V lost 1 base and J lost 2, with 17 bases in between. Here the CDR3 reads CSARGAAVFLNYGYTF. DNA for the CDR3: TGCAGTGCTAGAGGGGCAGCCGTCTTCCTCAACTATGGCTACACCTTC.

This clonotype was recorded a few times. The chain uses TRBV9 and TRBJ1-1, with TRBD1 as a possible D gene (5 bases). Trimming took 5 bases from V and 7 from J, leaving 15 bases between them. There are 13 residues in the CDR3. In germline, CDR1 is SGDLS, CDR2 YYNGEE. The DNA for the CDR3 is TGTGCCAGCAGTCTGGGGGACGGCCGTGAAGCTTTCTTT. This encodes CASSLGDGREAFF.

This clonotype was counted between two and nine times. The chain is built from TRBV7-9 and TRBJ1-5; 7 bases map to TRBD1. This CDR3 region has 14 residues. Germline CDR1 and CDR2: SEHNR and FQNEAQ (reference sequence). J gave up 6 bases and V 5 bases, and 7 bases lay outside the gene matches. CDR3 bases: TGTGCCAGCAGCCATGACAGGGAGGGTCAGCCCCAGCATTTT. Its translation: CASSHDREGQPQHF. Full variable domain (outside the CDR3, taken from reference TRBV7-9 and TRBJ1-5): DTGVSQNPRHKITKRGQNVTFRCDPISEHNRLYWYRQTLGQGPEFLTYFQNEAQLEKSRLLSDRFSAERPKGSFSTLEIQRTEQGDSAMYLCASSHDREGQPQHFGDGTRLSIL.

This clonotype came up many times. The rearrangement uses TRBV28 and TRBJ1-1; D ambiguous. The CDR3 consists of 11 residues. V was trimmed by 6 bases and J by 11 bases, leaving 13 bases between them. CDR1 is MDHEN and CDR2 is SYDVKM in the germline V gene. This CDR3 is CASRSPERAFF. The CDR3 nucleotides read TGTGCCAGCAGAAGTCCAGAGAGGGCTTTCTTT.

This clonotype showed up many times. The chain joins TRBV19 to TRBJ2-1; D may match TRBD1 or TRBD2 (5 bases each). The ends were cut back, 6 bases at V and 4 bases at J, with 13 bases in the middle. Germline values: CDR1 LNHDA, CDR2 SQIVND (reference sequence). The CDR3 contains 14 residues. The CDR3 loop is CASSPGAGYNEQFF. CDR3 DNA sequence: TGTGCCAGTAGCCCCGGGGCTGGATACAATGAGCAGTTCTTC. Variable domain in full (rest from reference TRBV19 and TRBJ2-1): DGGITQSPKYLFRKEGQNVTLSCEQNLNHDAMYWYRQDPGQGLRLIYYSQIVNDFQKGDIAEGYSVSREKKESFPLTVTSAQKNPTAFYLCASSPGAGYNEQFFGPGTRLTVL.

The gene calls are TRBV29-1 and TRBJ2-1, with D possibly matching TRBD1 (5 bases). The CDR3 is 12 amino acids. Trimming removed 6 bases at V and 13 bases at J, with 19 bases between. Germline V CDR1 and CDR2: SQVTM, ANQGSEA. The CDR3 DNA sequence: TGCAGCGTAGATTCCCAGGGTTTTGGCCAGTTCTTC. Protein sequence: CSVDSQGFGQFF.

The table lists this clonotype with many counts. The rearrangement uses TRBV7-6 and TRBJ1-6; unclear D gene. V was trimmed by 5 bases and J by 4 bases, leaving 15 bases between them. The CDR3 is 16 residues long. Germline CDR1 and CDR2: SGHVS and FNYEAQ. CDR3 coding DNA: TGTGCCAGCAGCACCTACTCGCGGAAGTATAATTCACCCCTCCACTTT. Protein product: CASSTYSRKYNSPLHF.

The chain uses TRBV20-1 and TRBJ2-7; D possibly matches TRBD1 or TRBD2 (5 bases each). Trimming stripped 4 bases from V and 4 bases from J, with 14 bases between. The CDR3 contains 13 residues. Germline values: CDR1 DFQATT, CDR2 SNEGSKA (reference sequence). The CDR3 DNA is TGCAGTGCTACAGCCCCGGGGCGGTACGAGCAGTACTTC. Its translation is CSATAPGRYEQYF.

The rearrangement uses TRBV4-1 and TRBJ1-2; TRBD1 matches 8 bases. CDR3 length equals 13 residues. Germline CDR1 reads MGHRA; CDR2 reads YSYEKL. Trimming removed 4 bases from V and 14 bases from J; junction bases left unmatched: 12. The CDR3 nucleotides read TGCGCCAGCAGCCCGCCGGACAGGGCTAAGTCTACCTTC. This sequence encodes CASSPPDRAKSTF.

This clonotype was seen only a few times. V usage is TRBV4-3 and J usage is TRBJ2-7; D may be TRBD1 (5 bases). The CDR3 runs 15 residues. Germline CDR1 and CDR2: LGHNA and YSLEER. The V and J ends lost 4 bases and 0 bases respectively, with 13 bases between them. CDR3 coding DNA: TGCGCCAGCAGCCCATTCGCAGGGAACTCCTACGAGCAGTACTTC. Its translation: CASSPFAGNSYEQYF.

V and J are TRBV12-3 or TRBV12-4 and TRBJ2-2, with D maybe TRBD1 (6 bases). The CDR3 consists of 14 residues. Trimming took off 7 bases at V and 5 bases at J, with 14 bases between the two ends. The CDR3 sequence: CASTWTEGTGELFF. The CDR3 bases are TGTGCCAGCACCTGGACAGAAGGAACCGGGGAGCTGTTTTTT.

The chain is built from TRBV18 and TRBJ2-7; a possible D gene is TRBD2 (6 bases). V gave up 6 bases and J gave up 3 bases, with 9 bases separating them. Germline assignment: CDR1 KGHSH and CDR2 LQKENI. The CDR3 length is 12 residues. The CDR3 DNA follows: TGTGCCAGCTCCCGGGAGAACTACGAGCAGTACTTC. Its protein is CASSRENYEQYF.